The T cell receptor beta chain under discussion was sequenced for a study of blood T cell repertoires in COVID-19. Study summary: Samples taken during acute and convalescent COVID-19 were collected in the United States, Italy and Spain.

Assay: immunoSEQ multiplex PCR; the TCRdb copy retains only in-frame clones and omits some. This sample carries under 300,000 clones, approximately 82% of them seen once, and the ten largest clones take 4.5% to 7%. Germline V lookup: CDR1 SNHLY, CDR2 FYNNEI. V was clipped by 6 bases and J by 3 bases; unmatched bases: 3. This CDR3 region has 15 residues. The clonotype was recovered from a man older than 75 with acute or convalescent COVID-19. V and J are TRBV2 and TRBJ2-1; the match to TRBD2 covers 12 bases. The sample comprised peripheral blood. In DNA, the CDR3 is TGTGCCAGCAGACTAGCGGGAGGACGCTACAATGAGCAGTTCTTC. As protein: CASRLAGGRYNEQFF.